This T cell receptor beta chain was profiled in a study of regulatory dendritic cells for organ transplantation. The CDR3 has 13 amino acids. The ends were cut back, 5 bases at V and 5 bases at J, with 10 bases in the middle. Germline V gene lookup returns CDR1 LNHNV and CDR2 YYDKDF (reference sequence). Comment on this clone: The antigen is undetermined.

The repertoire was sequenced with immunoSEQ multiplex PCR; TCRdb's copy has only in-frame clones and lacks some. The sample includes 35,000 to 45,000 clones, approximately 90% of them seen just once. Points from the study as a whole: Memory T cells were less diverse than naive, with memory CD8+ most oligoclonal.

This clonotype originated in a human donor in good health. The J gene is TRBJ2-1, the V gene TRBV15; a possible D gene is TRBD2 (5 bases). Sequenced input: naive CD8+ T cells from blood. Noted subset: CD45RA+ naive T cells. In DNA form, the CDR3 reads TGTGCCACCAGCTCGCGGGTAAACAATGAGCAGTTCTTC. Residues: CATSSRVNNEQFF.